These 2 T cell receptor beta chains were sequenced from one sample in a study of T cell changes during pregnancy in multiple sclerosis. TCRdb's table, derived via immunoSEQ multiplex PCR, lists solely in-frame clones and lacks some. Of approximately 25,000 clones detected, around 89% appear once; the ten largest clones hold 0.74%. The sequencing here drew on CD4+ T cells from peripheral blood mononuclear cells, taken in the first trimester of pregnancy. The receptors derive from a female donor in good health, enrolled as a control in a pregnancy study.

V gene TRBV5-5 combines with J gene TRBJ2-7; D gene ambiguous. The V gene's germline CDR1 is SGHKS and CDR2 YYEKEE (reference sequence). This CDR3 is built from 14 residues. Trimming removed 6 bases from V and 5 bases from J, with 18 bases in between. The DNA for the CDR3 is TGTGCCAGCAACCTAGACCAAACGAGGAACGAGCAGTACTTC. Amino acids: CASNLDQTRNEQYF.

The V gene is TRBV6-5, the J gene TRBJ1-2, with no clear D. There are 13 residues in the CDR3. Germline CDR1 and CDR2: MNHEY and SVGAGI. V lost 2 bases and J 7 bases, leaving 11 bases between the germline ends. CDR3 sequence: CASSYGRFLGYTF. The CDR3 region has the DNA TGTGCCAGCAGTTACGGCCGTTTCCTTGGCTACACCTTC.